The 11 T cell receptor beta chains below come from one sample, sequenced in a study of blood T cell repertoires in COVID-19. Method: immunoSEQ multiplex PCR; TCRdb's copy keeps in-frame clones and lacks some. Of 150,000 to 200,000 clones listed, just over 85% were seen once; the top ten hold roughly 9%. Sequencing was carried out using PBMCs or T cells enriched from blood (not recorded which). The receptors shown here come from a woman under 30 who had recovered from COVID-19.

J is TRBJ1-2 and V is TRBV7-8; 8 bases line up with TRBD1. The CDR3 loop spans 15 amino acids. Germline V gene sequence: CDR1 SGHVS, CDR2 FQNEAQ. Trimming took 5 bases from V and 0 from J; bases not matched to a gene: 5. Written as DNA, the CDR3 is TGTGCCAGCAGCCCCTCGGACAGGGCTAACTATGGCTACACCTTC. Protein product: CASSPSDRANYGYTF.

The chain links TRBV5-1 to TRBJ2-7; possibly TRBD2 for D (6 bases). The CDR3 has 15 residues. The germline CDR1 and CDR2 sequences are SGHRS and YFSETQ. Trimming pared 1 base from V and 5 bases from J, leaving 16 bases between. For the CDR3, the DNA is TGCGCCAGCAGCTTGAATGGCGGGATAGTCGACGAGCAGTACTTC. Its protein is CASSLNGGIVDEQYF.

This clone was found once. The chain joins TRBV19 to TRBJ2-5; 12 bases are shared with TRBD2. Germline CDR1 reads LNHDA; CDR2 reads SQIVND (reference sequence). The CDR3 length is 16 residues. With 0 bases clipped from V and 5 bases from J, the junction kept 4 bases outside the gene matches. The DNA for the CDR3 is TGTGCCAGTAGTATAGATACTAGCGGGGGGCGTGAGACCCAGTACTTC. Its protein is CASSIDTSGGRETQYF.

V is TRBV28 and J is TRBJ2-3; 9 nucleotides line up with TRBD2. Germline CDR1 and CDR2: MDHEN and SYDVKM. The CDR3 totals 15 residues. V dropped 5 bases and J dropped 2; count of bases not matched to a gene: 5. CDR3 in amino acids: CASSRLAETTDTQYF. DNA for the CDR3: TGTGCCAGCAGTCGACTAGCGGAGACCACAGATACGCAGTATTTT.

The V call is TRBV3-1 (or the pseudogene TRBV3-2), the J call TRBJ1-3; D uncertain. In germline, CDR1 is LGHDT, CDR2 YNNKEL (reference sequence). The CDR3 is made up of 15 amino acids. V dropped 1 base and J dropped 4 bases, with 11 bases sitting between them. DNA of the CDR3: TGTGCCAGCAGCCAAGGGGCCGGAGGCGGAAACACCATATATTTT. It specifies CASSQGAGGGNTIYF.

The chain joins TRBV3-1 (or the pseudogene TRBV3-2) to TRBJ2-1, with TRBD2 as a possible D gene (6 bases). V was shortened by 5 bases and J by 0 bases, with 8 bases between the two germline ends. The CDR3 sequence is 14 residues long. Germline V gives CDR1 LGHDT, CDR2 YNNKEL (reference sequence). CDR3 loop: CASSTAGSYNEQFF. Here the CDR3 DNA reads TGTGCCAGCAGCACAGCGGGCTCCTACAATGAGCAGTTCTTC.

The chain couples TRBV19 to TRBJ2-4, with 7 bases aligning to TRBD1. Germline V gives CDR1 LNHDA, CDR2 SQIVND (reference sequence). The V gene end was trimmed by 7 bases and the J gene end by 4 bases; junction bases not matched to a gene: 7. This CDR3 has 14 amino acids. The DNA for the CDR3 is TGTGCCAGTAAGCGACAGGGCGGTAAAAACATTCAGTACTTC. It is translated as CASKRQGGKNIQYF.

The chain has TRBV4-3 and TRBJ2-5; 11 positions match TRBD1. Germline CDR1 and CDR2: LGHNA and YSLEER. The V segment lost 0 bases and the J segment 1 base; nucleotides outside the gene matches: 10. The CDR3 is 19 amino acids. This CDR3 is CASSQDMGRTGGPQETQYF. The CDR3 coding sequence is TGCGCCAGCAGCCAAGATATGGGAAGGACAGGGGGCCCCCAAGAGACCCAGTACTTC.

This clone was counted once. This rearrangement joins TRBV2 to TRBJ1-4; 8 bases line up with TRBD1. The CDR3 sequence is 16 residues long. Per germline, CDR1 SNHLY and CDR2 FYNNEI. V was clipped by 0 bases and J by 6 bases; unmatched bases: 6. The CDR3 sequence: CASSEALPGGYEKLFF. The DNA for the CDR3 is TGTGCCAGCAGTGAAGCGCTTCCAGGGGGCTATGAAAAACTGTTTTTT.

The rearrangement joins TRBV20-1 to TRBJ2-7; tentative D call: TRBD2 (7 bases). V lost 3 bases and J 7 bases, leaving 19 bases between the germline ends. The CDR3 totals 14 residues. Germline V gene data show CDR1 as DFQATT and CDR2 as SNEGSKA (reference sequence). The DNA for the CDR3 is TGCAGTGCTAGTGGTGGGGGGGCCGGTAAGGAGCAGTACTTC. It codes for CSASGGGAGKEQYF.

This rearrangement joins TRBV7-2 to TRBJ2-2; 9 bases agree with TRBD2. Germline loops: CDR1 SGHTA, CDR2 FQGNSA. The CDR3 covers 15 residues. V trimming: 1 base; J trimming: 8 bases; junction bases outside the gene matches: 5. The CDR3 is CASSLDLAGRGELFF. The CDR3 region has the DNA TGTGCCAGCAGCTTAGACCTAGCGGGGCGGGGGGAGCTGTTTTTT.